Listed below are T cell receptor beta chains from one sample, sequenced in a study of shared clonotypes between healthy human individuals. The repertoire was sequenced with immunoSEQ multiplex PCR; TCRdb's copy has only in-frame clones and lacks some. This table has roughly 2.6 million clones, more than 80% appearing once. Sequenced input: naive CD4+ T cells sorted from blood. These receptors all stem from a man between 18 and 35 years old in good health. CDR3s include the opening cysteine and the closing phenylalanine or tryptophan. The D gene is left open where the match is weak.

j_call v_call d_call cdr3_aa cdr3_nt
TRBJ1-2 TRBV7-2 . CASSLAGEAKIF TGTGCCAGCAGCTTAGCCGGTGAGGCAAAGATCTTC
TRBJ2-7 TRBV18 . CASSTDTLEQYF TGTGCCAGCTCAACGGATACCCTCGAGCAGTACTTC
TRBJ2-7 TRBV11-2 TRBD2 CASSPAISGRASSYEQYF TGTGCCAGCAGCCCCGCCATTAGCGGGAGGGCGAGCTCCTACGAGCAGTACTTC
TRBJ2-1 TRBV18 . CASSPPTAEQFF TGTGCCAGCTCACCACCGACCGCCGAGCAGTTCTTC
TRBJ2-7 TRBV7-2 . CASSLGRVRPYEQYF TGTGCCAGCAGCTTAGGGCGCGTTCGGCCCTACGAGCAGTACTTC
TRBJ2-2 TRBV5-6 . CASRSALPAGELFF TGTGCCAGCAGAAGCGCACTCCCGGCCGGGGAGCTGTTTTTT
TRBJ2-7 TRBV11-2 TRBD1 CASSPGQGIHEQYF TGTGCCAGCAGCCCCGGACAGGGGATCCACGAGCAGTACTTC
TRBJ2-7 TRBV28 TRBD1 CASSLWSSGGTEQYF TGTGCCAGCAGTTTATGGTCGTCAGGGGGTACCGAGCAGTACTTC
TRBJ2-1 TRBV7-9 . CASSSASGTPSEQFF TGTGCCAGCAGCTCAGCGTCCGGGACCCCAAGTGAGCAGTTCTTC
TRBJ1-6 TRBV7-2 . CASSLRGESSPLHF TGTGCCAGCAGCTTGCGAGGGGAATCCTCACCCCTCCACTTT
TRBJ1-1 TRBV7-3 . CASSSLEYLAAFF TGTGCCAGCAGCTCGCTGGAATACCTGGCAGCTTTCTTT
TRBJ2-3 TRBV27 . CASRAGGTDTQYF TGTGCCAGCAGGGCGGGTGGCACAGATACGCAGTATTTT
TRBJ2-1 TRBV7-2 . CASSLLGLRNEQFF TGTGCCAGCAGCTTATTAGGGCTACGCAATGAGCAGTTCTTC
TRBJ1-2 TRBV19 TRBD1 CASRPLGTGPNYGYTF TGTGCCAGTAGGCCCCTTGGGACAGGGCCTAACTATGGCTACACCTTC
TRBJ1-2 TRBV27 TRBD1 CASSFLQGAYGYTF TGTGCCAGCAGTTTCTTACAGGGGGCCTATGGCTACACCTTC
TRBJ2-5 TRBV5-1 TRBD2 CASSGEGPQETQYF TGCGCCAGCAGCGGGGAGGGACCACAAGAGACCCAGTACTTC
TRBJ2-5 TRBV2 TRBD2 CASSLLAGEQTQYF TGTGCCAGCAGTCTCCTAGCGGGAGAGCAGACCCAGTACTTC
TRBJ1-1 TRBV5-8 TRBD1 CASRKQGARTEAFF TGTGCCAGCAGAAAACAGGGGGCGCGGACTGAAGCTTTCTTT
TRBJ1-1 TRBV12-1 . CASSRVISNTEAFF TGTGCCAGCAGCCGCGTGATAAGCAACACTGAAGCTTTCTTT
TRBJ2-4 TRBV30 . CARSVGGYAKNIQYF TGTGCCCGGAGTGTAGGAGGGTACGCCAAAAACATTCAGTACTTC
TRBJ1-3 TRBV6-6 TRBD1 CASSYQDRVKWDTIYF TGTGCCAGCAGTTACCAAGACAGGGTTAAATGGGACACCATATATTTT
TRBJ2-1 TRBV10-1 . CASSRGGVNEQFF TGCGCCAGCAGCCGAGGGGGGGTCAATGAGCAGTTCTTC
TRBJ1-6 TRBV5-1 TRBD1 CASSLPGQVNSPLHF TGCGCCAGCAGTTTACCGGGACAGGTTAATTCACCCCTCCACTTT
TRBJ2-7 TRBV18 TRBD1 CASSPGQGSYEQYF TGTGCCAGCTCGCCGGGACAGGGGTCCTACGAGCAGTACTTC
TRBJ1-1 TRBV2 TRBD1 CASSREQGRNTEAFF TGTGCCAGCAGCCGAGAACAGGGGAGGAACACTGAAGCTTTCTTT
TRBJ2-5 TRBV5-4 . CASSLGFRAEGETQYF TGTGCCAGCAGCTTGGGATTCCGGGCCGAGGGAGAGACCCAGTACTTC
TRBJ1-2 TRBV18 TRBD1 CASSPTGTGDYGYTF TGTGCCAGCTCACCTACGGGGACAGGGGACTATGGCTACACCTTC
TRBJ2-7 TRBV11-2 TRBD2 CASSLRGGLYEQYF TGTGCCAGCAGCCTGCGGGGGGGCCTCTACGAGCAGTACTTC
TRBJ1-5 TRBV18 . CASSQGESNQPQHF TGTGCCAGCTCACAAGGGGAGAGCAATCAGCCCCAGCATTTT
TRBJ2-7 TRBV9 TRBD1 CASSVDPGGDYEQYF TGTGCCAGCAGCGTAGATCCAGGGGGCGATTACGAGCAGTACTTC
TRBJ2-3 TRBV9 TRBD2 CASSSTGLAGVDTQYF TGTGCCAGCAGCTCCACTGGACTAGCGGGGGTGGATACGCAGTATTTT
TRBJ2-2 TRBV5-1 . CASTRAGAINTGELFF TGCGCCAGCACGAGGGCCGGTGCGATCAACACCGGGGAGCTGTTTTTT
TRBJ2-7 TRBV11-3 . CASSPGSPRGYEQYF TGTGCCAGCAGCCCTGGCAGCCCCAGGGGCTACGAGCAGTACTTC